This T cell receptor (beta chain) emerged from a study of control samples from healthy donors and cancer patients. Sequencing was performed with immunoSEQ multiplex PCR; in TCRdb, only in-frame clones are kept and a portion is missing. The table has roughly 370,000 clones, 80% to 95% seen once. This CDR3 region has 14 residues. The V and J ends lost 3 bases and 0 bases respectively, with 6 bases between them. Germline CDR1 MNHNS, CDR2 SASEGT. The TCR comes from a man aged 35-49 years with head and neck cancer. The rearrangement links TRBV6-1 to TRBJ2-1; no clear D. The specimen was PBMCs. As DNA, the CDR3 is TGTGCCAGCAGTGACGGTCTCTCCTACAATGAGCAGTTCTTC. This codes for CASSDGLSYNEQFF.